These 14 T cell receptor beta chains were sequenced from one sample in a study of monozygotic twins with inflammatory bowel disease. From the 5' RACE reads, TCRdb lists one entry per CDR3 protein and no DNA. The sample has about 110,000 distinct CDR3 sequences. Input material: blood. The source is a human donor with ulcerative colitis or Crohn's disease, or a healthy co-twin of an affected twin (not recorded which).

CDR3 sequence: CASSSGQGPAEQYF. The gene calls are TRBV27 and TRBJ2-7; there is no DNA to check the TCRdb D call of TRBD1. Per the germline V gene, CDR1 is MNHEY and CDR2 is SMNVEV (reference sequence). The CDR3 spans 14 residues.

Here the CDR3 reads CASSFLLDSALYGYTF. J is TRBJ1-2 and V is TRBV12-3 or TRBV12-4. The CDR3 spans 16 residues.

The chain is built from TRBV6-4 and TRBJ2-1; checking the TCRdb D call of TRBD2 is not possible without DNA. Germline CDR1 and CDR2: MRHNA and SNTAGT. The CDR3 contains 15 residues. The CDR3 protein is CASSNRGGDWYEQFF.

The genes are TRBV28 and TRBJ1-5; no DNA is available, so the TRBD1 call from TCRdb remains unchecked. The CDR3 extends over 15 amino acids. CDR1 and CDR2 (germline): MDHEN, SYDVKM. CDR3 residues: CASRSTGGGWEPQHF.

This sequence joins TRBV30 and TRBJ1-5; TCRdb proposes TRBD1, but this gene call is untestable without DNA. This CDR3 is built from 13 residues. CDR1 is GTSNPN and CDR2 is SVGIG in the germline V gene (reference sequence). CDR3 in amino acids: CAWSDSINQPQHF.

Here the CDR3 reads CSVGGRTSGSYEQYF. The V and J genes are TRBV29-1 and TRBJ2-7; the D call from TCRdb, TRBD2, cannot be confirmed without DNA. CDR1 is SQVTM and CDR2 is ANQGSEA in the germline V gene. The CDR3 sequence is 15 residues long.

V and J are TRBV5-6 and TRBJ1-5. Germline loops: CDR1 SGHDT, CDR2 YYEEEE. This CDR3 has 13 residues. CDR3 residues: CASSWGVNQPQHF.

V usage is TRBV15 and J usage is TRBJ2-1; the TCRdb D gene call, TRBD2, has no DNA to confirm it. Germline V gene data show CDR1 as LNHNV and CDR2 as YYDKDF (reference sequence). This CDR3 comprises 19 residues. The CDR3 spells CATSRVLVKYSSSYNEQFF. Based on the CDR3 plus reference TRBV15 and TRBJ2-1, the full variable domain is DAMVIQNPRYQVTQFGKPVTLSCSQTLNHNVMYWYQQKSSQAPKLLFHYYDKDFNNEADTPDNFQSRRPNTSFCFLDIRSPGLGDTAMYLCATSRVLVKYSSSYNEQFFGPGTRLTVL.

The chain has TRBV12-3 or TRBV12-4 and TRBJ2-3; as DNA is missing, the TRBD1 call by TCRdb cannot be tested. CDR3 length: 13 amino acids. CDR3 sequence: CASSLEGADTQYF.

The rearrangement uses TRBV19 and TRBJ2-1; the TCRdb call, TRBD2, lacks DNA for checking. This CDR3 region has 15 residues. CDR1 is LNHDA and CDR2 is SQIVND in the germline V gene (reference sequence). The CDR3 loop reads CASSTTSGSYNEQFF.

The CDR3 is CSAGLAGVVYNEQFF. V is TRBV20-1 and J is TRBJ2-1; TCRdb selects TRBD2, and the lack of DNA leaves this call unchecked. The length of the CDR3 is 15 residues. Germline CDR1 and CDR2: DFQATT and SNEGSKA (reference sequence).

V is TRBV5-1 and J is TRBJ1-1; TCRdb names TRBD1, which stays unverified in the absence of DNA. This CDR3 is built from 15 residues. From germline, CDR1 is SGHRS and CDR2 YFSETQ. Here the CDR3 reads CASSFRPDRRTEAFF.

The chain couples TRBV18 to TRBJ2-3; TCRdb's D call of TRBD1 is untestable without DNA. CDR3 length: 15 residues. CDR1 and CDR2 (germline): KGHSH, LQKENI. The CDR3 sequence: CASSPAGESTDTQYF.

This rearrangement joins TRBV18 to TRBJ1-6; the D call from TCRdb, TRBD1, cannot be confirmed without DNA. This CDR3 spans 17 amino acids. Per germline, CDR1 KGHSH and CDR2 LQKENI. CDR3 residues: CASSEWDLRAYNSPLHF.